This T cell receptor (beta chain) was retrieved from a study of response to subunit inactivated influenza vaccine. Points from the study as a whole: The authors put forward the suggestion that each seasonal influenza vaccination may bring in only a limited number of new T cells.

This clonotype was detected a few times. Its antigen is currently unknown. From the RT-PCR reads, TCRdb called clonotypes with MiXCR, one entry per CDR3 protein. The table shows about 540,000 distinct CDR3 sequences, with around a quarter occurring only once. The CDR3 loop spans 14 amino acids. CDR1 is MNHEY and CDR2 is SVGAGI in the germline V gene. Deletions cut 4 bases from V and 0 bases from J, with 8 bases between. These sequences were also reported in another study, on T cells expressing NK-cell markers. That source reports: As the method of synthesis, 5'RACE template switching with UMIs yielded TCR beta cDNA. It was sorted CD3+CD56-NKG2C+, CD3+CD56+NKG2C- and CD3+CD56+NKG2C+ T cells that provided the TCR beta repertoires. An anti-gamma-delta TCR antibody confined sorting to alpha-beta TCR T cells across several of the experiments.

The TCR comes from a man aged 50 to 60 who received an inactivated influenza vaccine. The sequencing used CD4+ T cells sorted from PBMCs, collected 12 days after vaccination. V is TRBV6-5 and J is TRBJ2-3; TRBD1 is a possible D gene (5 bases). The CDR3 here is CASSSQGSTDTQYF. The CDR3, as DNA: TGTGCCAGCAGTTCGCAGGGTAGCACAGATACGCAGTATTTT.